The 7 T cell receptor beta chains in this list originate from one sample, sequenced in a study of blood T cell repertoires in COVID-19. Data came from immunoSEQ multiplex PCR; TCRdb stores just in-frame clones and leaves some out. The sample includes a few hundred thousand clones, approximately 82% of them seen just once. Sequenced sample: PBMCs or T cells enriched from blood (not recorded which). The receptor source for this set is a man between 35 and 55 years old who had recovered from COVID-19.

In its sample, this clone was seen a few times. CDR3 nucleotides: TGTGCCAGTAGTATAGACAGGGGGAGGAGTGGCTACACCTTC. The encoded protein is CASSIDRGRSGYTF. V and J are TRBV19 and TRBJ1-2, with TRBD1 identical over 7 bases. V shed 0 bases, J shed 7 bases, and the junction held 5 bases outside the gene matches. Germline V gives CDR1 LNHDA, CDR2 SQIVND (reference sequence). This CDR3 comprises 14 residues.

The CDR3 DNA is TGTGCCACCAGTGACTATAGCGGGAGGGGCAATGAGCAGTTCTTC. Its translation is CATSDYSGRGNEQFF. The chain recombines TRBV24-1 with TRBJ2-1, with 11 bases that match TRBD2. Trimming cost V 4 bases and J 6 bases; bases outside gene matches: 4. The CDR3 is 15 amino acids. Germline V gene lookup returns CDR1 KGHDR and CDR2 SFDVKD.

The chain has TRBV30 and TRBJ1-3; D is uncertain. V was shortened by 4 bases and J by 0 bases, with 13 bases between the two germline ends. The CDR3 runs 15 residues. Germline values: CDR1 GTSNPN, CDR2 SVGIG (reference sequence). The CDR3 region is CAWTAGSHSGNTIYF. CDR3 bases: TGTGCCTGGACCGCAGGCTCGCACTCTGGAAACACCATATATTTT.

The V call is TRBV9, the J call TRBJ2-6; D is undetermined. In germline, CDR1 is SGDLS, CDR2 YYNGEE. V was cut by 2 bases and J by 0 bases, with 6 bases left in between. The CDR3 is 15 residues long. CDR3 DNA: TGTGCCAGCAGCGTCCCTCTCTCTGGGGCCAACGTCCTGACTTTC. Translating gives CASSVPLSGANVLTF.

The CDR3 protein is CASSLAPGTANNEQFF. Written as DNA, the CDR3 is TGTGCCAGCAGTTTAGCCCCCGGGACAGCGAACAATGAGCAGTTCTTC. V and J are TRBV27 and TRBJ2-1; 7 positions agree with TRBD1. Germline values: CDR1 MNHEY, CDR2 SMNVEV (reference sequence). CDR3 length equals 16 residues. V trimming: 2 bases; J trimming: 5 bases; junction bases outside the gene matches: 9.

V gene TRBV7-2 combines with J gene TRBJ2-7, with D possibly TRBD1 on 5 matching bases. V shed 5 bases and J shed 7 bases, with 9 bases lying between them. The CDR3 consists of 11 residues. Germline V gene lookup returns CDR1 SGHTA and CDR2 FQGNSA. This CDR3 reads CASSNYREQYF. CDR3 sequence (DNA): TGTGCCAGCAGCAACTACAGGGAGCAGTACTTC.

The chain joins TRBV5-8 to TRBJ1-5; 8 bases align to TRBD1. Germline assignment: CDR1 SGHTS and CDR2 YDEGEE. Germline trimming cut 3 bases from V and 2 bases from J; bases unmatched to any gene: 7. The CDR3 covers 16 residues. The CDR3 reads CASSSSDRVGNQPQHF. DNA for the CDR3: TGTGCCAGCAGCTCCTCGGACAGGGTTGGCAATCAGCCCCAGCATTTT. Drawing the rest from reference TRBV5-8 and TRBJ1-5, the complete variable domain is EAGVTQSPTHLIKTRGQQATLRCSPISGHTSVYWYQQALGLGLQFLLWYDEGEERNRGNFPPRFSGRQFPNYSSELNVNALELEDSALYLCASSSSDRVGNQPQHFGDGTRLSIL.